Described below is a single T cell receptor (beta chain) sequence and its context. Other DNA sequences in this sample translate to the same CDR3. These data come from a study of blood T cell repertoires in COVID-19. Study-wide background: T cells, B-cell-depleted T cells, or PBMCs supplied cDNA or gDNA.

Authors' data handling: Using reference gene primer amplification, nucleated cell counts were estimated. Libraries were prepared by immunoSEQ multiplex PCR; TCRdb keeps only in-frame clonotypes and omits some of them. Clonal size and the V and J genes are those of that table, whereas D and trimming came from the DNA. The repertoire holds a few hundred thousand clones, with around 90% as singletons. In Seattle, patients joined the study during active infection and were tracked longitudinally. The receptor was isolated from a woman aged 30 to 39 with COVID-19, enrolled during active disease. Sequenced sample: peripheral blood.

The CDR3 DNA sequence: TGCGCCAGCAGCCAAGACCTAGCGGACACAGATACGCAGTATTTT. It specifies CASSQDLADTDTQYF. The chain couples TRBV4-3 to TRBJ2-3, with 7 bases lining up with TRBD2. The V gene end was trimmed by 0 bases and the J gene end by 2 bases; junction bases not matched to a gene: 2. The germline V gene has CDR1 LGHNA and CDR2 YSLEER. This CDR3 has 15 residues.